The present entry profiles one T cell receptor beta chain with its context. Its target is not known. Compared with germline, one end of the junction differs, possibly owing to a read error. Findings and caveats of the study: In terms of TCR gene usage, tumor memory CD4+ T cells clustered together with blood and lymph node memory CD4+ cells, as well as with lymph node naive CD4+ cells.

Constant-region reverse primers amplified full-length variable regions, followed by semi-nested Nested Universal Primer A PCR. TCRdb reanalysed the 5' RACE reads using MiXCR and keeps one entry per CDR3 protein. The sample carries under 65,000 distinct CDR3 sequences, roughly 30% recorded once. From germline, CDR1 is MNHEY and CDR2 SVGAGI. The CDR3 covers 13 residues. The rearrangement uses TRBV6-5 and TRBJ1-6; D call uncertain. Sequences were obtained from tumor-infiltrating memory CD4+ T cells sorted from the breast tumor. Indicated subset: memory CD4+ T cells, CD4+CD45RO+CD25-. The receptor was isolated from a female donor with breast cancer. DNA for the CDR3: TGTGCCAGCAGTTTCCGTAATAATTCACCCTTCCACTTT. Translation: CASSFRNNSPFHF.